This TCR beta chain was sequenced in a study of T cell clusters in autoimmune cytopenias. Study-level points and caveats: Clustering suggested that physiological T cell clusters were missing in primary autoimmune cytopenia patients. TRB repertoire shifts in secondary cytopenia and chronic lymphocytic leukemia mostly reflected lymphoma, not autoimmunity.

Note on this clonotype: Its antigen is undetermined.

The CDR3 length is 16 residues. Germline CDR1 is MNHNS and CDR2 is SASEGT. Multiplex touch-down PCR amplified TRB using TRB-A and TRB-B pools in one tube. TCRdb re-called the multiplex PCR reads, yielding one record per CDR3 amino acid sequence without DNA. This repertoire includes about 6,900 distinct CDR3 sequences. TRB was amplified from approximately 250 ng of peripheral blood genomic DNA per sample. Another study also made use of these data, one on T cell repertoires in aging, cancer and after chemotherapy. Per that paper: Donors were grouped into six age bands spanning 30 or younger through 70 or older. Healthy donors lost TCR diversity with age mainly through richness, cancer patients through richness and evenness.

V and J are TRBV6-1 and TRBJ2-3; checking the TCRdb D call of TRBD1 is not possible without DNA. The sequenced sample consisted of peripheral blood. The TCR was taken from a human donor in good health. The chain's CDR3 is CASRGPGQGVTDTQYF.